This T cell receptor beta chain came from a study of blood T cells in healthy people across ages. Study outcomes and limitations: More naive CD4+ cells and higher diversity were found in long-lived than in aged donors.

Of note for this clonotype: The antigen remains unidentified.

CDR3 size: 11 residues. CDR1 is MDHEN, CDR2 SYDVKM, per germline. For the second PCR, which ran for 7 to 11 cycles, a sample-barcoded 5' primer and a J-beta primer mix were used. No fewer than 3 million CDR3-containing paired-end reads came from each sample. MiXCR, run by TCRdb on the 5' RACE reads, gives a single entry per CDR3 protein. The sample gives 1.4 million or so distinct CDR3 sequences, approximately 43% of which show up once; over 3.5% is in the top ten. This TCR was sampled from a woman between 18 and 29 years old in good health. This sequence joins TRBV28 and TRBJ2-4; unclear D gene. The J call is doubtful: the DNA matches TRBJ2-7 better. The sample consisted of blood. The CDR3 is CASLRNYEQYF. The CDR3 nucleotides read TGTGCCAGCCTACGGAACTACGAGCAGTACTTC.